The 19 T cell receptor beta chains in this list originate from one sample, sequenced in a study of cytomegalovirus exposure and HLA in healthy donors. Amplification used 60 Vbeta primers and 13 Jbeta primers. Assay: immunoSEQ multiplex PCR; the TCRdb copy retains only in-frame clones and omits some. Of roughly 180,000 clones in the sample, roughly 80% were seen once. Sequenced input: PBMCs. The receptors derive from a female donor in good health and CMV-seronegative.

V gene TRBV28 combines with J gene TRBJ2-2; 8 bases fit TRBD1. Losses at the gene ends were 6 bases for V and 7 bases for J; bases not matched to a gene: 10. CDR1 is MDHEN and CDR2 is SYDVKM in the germline V gene. This CDR3 is built from 15 residues. The CDR3 sequence is CASRAGQGGGGELFF. The CDR3 nucleotides read TGTGCCAGCAGGGCCGGACAGGGTGGCGGCGGGGAGCTGTTTTTT.

The chain is built from TRBV23-1 and TRBJ2-7; possible D gene TRBD2, 5 bases. TRBV23-1 is given ORF status, its function remaining uncertain. The CDR3 runs to 12 residues. The ends were cut back, 0 bases at V and 5 bases at J, with 5 bases in the middle. The CDR3 protein is CASSQSRDEQYF. Here the CDR3 DNA reads TGCGCCAGCAGTCAATCGCGGGACGAGCAGTACTTC.

This chain uses TRBV6-5 with TRBJ1-6; TRBD1 is a possible D gene (5 bases). V was trimmed by 6 bases and J by 10 bases, leaving 13 bases between them. The V gene's germline CDR1 is MNHEY and CDR2 SVGAGI. CDR3 size: 13 residues. CDR3 sequence reads: CASSSISGSPLHF. The CDR3 DNA follows: TGTGCCAGCAGCTCCATATCAGGGTCACCCCTCCACTTT.

The CDR3 DNA is TGTGCCTGGAGTGTAGGGGGCCACACTGAAGCTTTCTTT. The encoded protein is CAWSVGGHTEAFF. V usage is TRBV30 and J usage is TRBJ1-1; the match to TRBD1 covers 7 bases. V was clipped by 0 bases and J by 3 bases; unmatched bases: 1. Germline loops: CDR1 GTSNPN, CDR2 SVGIG (reference sequence). The CDR3 spans 13 residues.

CDR3 nucleotides: TGTGCCAGCTCACCACCGCGCGCGGGGACAGATACGCAGTATTTT. Its translation is CASSPPRAGTDTQYF. This sequence joins TRBV18 and TRBJ2-3, with TRBD2 as a possible D gene (6 bases). This CDR3 is built from 15 residues. The germline CDR1 and CDR2 sequences are KGHSH and LQKENI. With 0 bases removed from V and 3 bases from J, the gap between germline ends came to 10 bases.

This clone was detected a few times. The gene calls are TRBV6-1 and TRBJ1-5; TRBD1 is a possible D gene (5 bases). The CDR3 totals 14 residues. V lost 11 bases and J lost 2, with 16 bases in between. Germline CDR1 MNHNS, CDR2 SASEGT. The CDR3 nucleotides read TGTGCCGGGGGGAGGGGTAGGGGCAATCAGCCCCAGCATTTT. Translation gives CAGGRGRGNQPQHF.

This clone was seen repeatedly, ten times or more. V is TRBV28 and J is TRBJ2-7; possible D gene TRBD2, 6 bases. Germline-derived CDR1 and CDR2 are MDHEN and SYDVKM. The V gene lost 10 bases and the J gene lost 5 bases, with 21 bases spanning the gap. The CDR3 runs to 14 residues. The CDR3 protein is CATHSLAERDEQYF. As DNA, the CDR3 is TGTGCCACCCACTCCTTAGCGGAGCGGGACGAGCAGTACTTC.

The chain couples TRBV30 to TRBJ2-7; TRBD1 aligns across 7 bases. Per germline, CDR1 GTSNPN and CDR2 SVGIG (reference sequence). Germline trimming cut 3 bases from V and 6 bases from J; bases unmatched to any gene: 11. The CDR3 loop spans 14 amino acids. CDR3 amino acids: CAWRKQGNVFEQYF. The CDR3 DNA reads as TGTGCCTGGAGGAAACAGGGGAATGTCTTCGAGCAGTACTTC.

This clone was seen a few times. DNA of the CDR3: TGTGCCAGCAGCCCCGGGACAGGGGTACGCACTGAAGCTTTCTTT. It encodes CASSPGTGVRTEAFF. The gene calls are TRBV7-2 and TRBJ1-1, with TRBD1 identical over 10 bases. The CDR3 is made up of 15 amino acids. The germline gives CDR1 SGHTA, CDR2 FQGNSA. The V gene end was trimmed by 5 bases and the J gene end by 4 bases; junction bases not matched to a gene: 7.

The chain recombines TRBV15 with TRBJ2-1; 7 nucleotides match TRBD2. V was pared by 0 bases and J by 12 bases, with 11 bases of the junction left unmatched. This CDR3 is built from 15 residues. The germline gives CDR1 LNHNV, CDR2 YYDKDF (reference sequence). Here the CDR3 reads CATSRDVGREWGQFF. The CDR3 region has the DNA TGTGCCACCAGCAGAGATGTAGGGCGGGAGTGGGGGCAGTTCTTC.

This clone was picked up one time. The J gene is TRBJ1-2, the V gene TRBV7-9, with a weak D call TRBD1 (6 bases). The V end was cut by 6 bases, the J end by 5 bases, with 16 bases between. Germline V lookup: CDR1 SEHNR, CDR2 FQNEAQ (reference sequence). The CDR3 totals 14 residues. CDR3 DNA: TGTGCCAGCAGAGGAGGGGGGGGAGGTTATGGCTACACCTTC. This codes for CASRGGGGGYGYTF.

The chain employs TRBV30 and TRBJ2-5; 12 nucleotides agree with TRBD1. The closer fit of TRBJ2-7 to the DNA end suggests the J call may be wrong. CDR3 size: 14 residues. The V gene's germline CDR1 is GTSNPN and CDR2 SVGIG (reference sequence). This CDR3 is CAWSQGQGAYEQYF. In DNA, the CDR3 is TGTGCCTGGAGCCAGGGACAGGGGGCGTACGAGCAGTACTTC.

This rearrangement joins TRBV6-6 to TRBJ1-5; D gene uncertain. Germline CDR1 is MNHNY and CDR2 is SVGAGI (reference sequence). Deletions cut 0 bases from V and 7 bases from J, with 10 bases between. The CDR3 runs to 14 residues. The CDR3 sequence: CASSYSRGKQPQHF. The CDR3 bases are TGTGCCAGCAGTTACTCCCGGGGTAAACAGCCCCAGCATTTT.

This clone was seen more than once but under ten times. The J gene is TRBJ1-1, the V gene TRBV30; TRBD1 matches 9 bases. CDR1 and CDR2 from the germline V gene are GTSNPN and SVGIG (reference sequence). The CDR3 is made up of 13 amino acids. Trimming removed 4 bases from V and 4 bases from J; junction bases left unmatched: 4. The CDR3 sequence: CAWNRGRGTEAFF. The CDR3 bases are TGTGCCTGGAACAGGGGGCGAGGCACTGAAGCTTTCTTT.

This rearrangement joins TRBV6-6 to TRBJ1-1, with 9 nucleotides matching TRBD1. Germline V lookup: CDR1 MNHNY, CDR2 SVGAGI (reference sequence). Losses at the gene ends were 6 bases for V and 1 base for J; bases not matched to a gene: 6. CDR3 size: 15 residues. The CDR3 DNA is TGTGCCAGCAGGGAACCGGGACAGGGGAACACTGAAGCTTTCTTT. Residues: CASREPGQGNTEAFF.

In this sample, this clone turned up a few times. This chain connects TRBV5-4 to TRBJ1-2; D is unclear. In germline, CDR1 is SGHNT, CDR2 YYREEE (reference sequence). V was clipped by 0 bases and J by 8 bases, with 11 bases between them. This CDR3 is built from 13 residues. CDR3 sequence reads: CASSLVPGGGYTF. CDR3 coding DNA: TGTGCCAGCAGCTTGGTCCCCGGCGGGGGCTACACCTTC.

This chain connects TRBV9 to TRBJ2-1, with TRBD2 matching over 9 bases. The CDR3 totals 16 residues. Germline trimming cut 0 bases from V and 0 bases from J; bases unmatched to any gene: 1. Germline V gene sequence: CDR1 SGDLS, CDR2 YYNGEE. The CDR3 bases are TGTGCCAGCAGCGTAGCTAGCGGGGACTCCTACAATGAGCAGTTCTTC. Encoded protein: CASSVASGDSYNEQFF.

The chain carries TRBV5-1 and TRBJ2-3; 8 bases agree with TRBD1. Germline CDR1 reads SGHRS; CDR2 reads YFSETQ. This CDR3 has 15 residues. The ends lost 4 bases at V and 3 bases at J; junction bases unmatched: 7. CDR3 nucleotides: TGCGCCAGCAGCACGACAGGGGAGAGTACAGATACGCAGTATTTT. Translating gives CASSTTGESTDTQYF.

This clone was recorded once. The genes are TRBV28 and TRBJ2-1, with D hard to call. Per germline, CDR1 MDHEN and CDR2 SYDVKM. The V and J ends lost 6 bases and 4 bases respectively, with 16 bases between them. This CDR3 has 15 residues. The CDR3 is CASRGDKGPYNEQFF. The CDR3 DNA reads as TGTGCCAGCAGGGGTGACAAAGGTCCATACAATGAGCAGTTCTTC.